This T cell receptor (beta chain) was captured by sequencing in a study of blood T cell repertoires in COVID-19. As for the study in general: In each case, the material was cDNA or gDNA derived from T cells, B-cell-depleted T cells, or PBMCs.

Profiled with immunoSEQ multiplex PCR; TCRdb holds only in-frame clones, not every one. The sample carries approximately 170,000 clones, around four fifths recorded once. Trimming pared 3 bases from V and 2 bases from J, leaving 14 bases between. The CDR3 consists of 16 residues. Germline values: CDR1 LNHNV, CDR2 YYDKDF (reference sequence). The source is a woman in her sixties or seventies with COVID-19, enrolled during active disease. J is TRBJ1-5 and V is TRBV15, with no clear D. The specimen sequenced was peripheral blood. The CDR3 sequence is CATSRPGPGGNQPQHF. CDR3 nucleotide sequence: TGTGCCACCAGCAGGCCCGGCCCGGGTGGCAATCAGCCCCAGCATTTT.